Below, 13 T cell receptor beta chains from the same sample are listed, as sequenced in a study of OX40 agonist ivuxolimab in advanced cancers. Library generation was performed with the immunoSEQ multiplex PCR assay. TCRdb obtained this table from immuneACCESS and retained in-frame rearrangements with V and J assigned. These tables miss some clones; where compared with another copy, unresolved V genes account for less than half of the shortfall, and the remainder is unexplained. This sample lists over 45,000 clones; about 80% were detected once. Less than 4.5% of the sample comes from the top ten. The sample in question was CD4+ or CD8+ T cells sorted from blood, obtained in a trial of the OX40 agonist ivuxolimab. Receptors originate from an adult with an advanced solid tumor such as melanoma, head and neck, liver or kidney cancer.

CDR3 bases: TGCAGCGTTGAACGAGAGGCGGGGGAGCAGTACTTC. The encoded protein is CSVEREAGEQYF. The chain is built from TRBV29-1 and TRBJ2-7, with D perhaps TRBD2 (6 bases). The CDR3 has 12 amino acids. Germline V gives CDR1 SQVTM, CDR2 ANQGSEA. Trimming took off 2 bases at V and 7 bases at J, with 12 bases between the two ends.

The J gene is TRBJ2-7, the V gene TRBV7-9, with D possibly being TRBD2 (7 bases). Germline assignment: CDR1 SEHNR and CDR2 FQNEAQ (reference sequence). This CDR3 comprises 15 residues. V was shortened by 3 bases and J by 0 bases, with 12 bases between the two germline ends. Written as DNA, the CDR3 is TGTGCCAGCAGCTTTGGGGGGGCCCGCTCCTACGAGCAGTACTTC. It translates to CASSFGGARSYEQYF.

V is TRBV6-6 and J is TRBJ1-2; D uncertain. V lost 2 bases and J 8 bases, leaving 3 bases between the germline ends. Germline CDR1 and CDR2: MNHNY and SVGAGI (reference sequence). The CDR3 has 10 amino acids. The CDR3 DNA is TGTGCCAGCAGTTACGGCGGCTACACCTTC. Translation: CASSYGGYTF.

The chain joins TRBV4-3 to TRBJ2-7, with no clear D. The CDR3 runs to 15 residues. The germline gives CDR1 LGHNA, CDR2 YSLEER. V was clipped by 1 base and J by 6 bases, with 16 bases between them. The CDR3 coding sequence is TGCGCCAGCAGCCAAGGACTGTCTAGACCTGGCGAGCAGTACTTC. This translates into CASSQGLSRPGEQYF.

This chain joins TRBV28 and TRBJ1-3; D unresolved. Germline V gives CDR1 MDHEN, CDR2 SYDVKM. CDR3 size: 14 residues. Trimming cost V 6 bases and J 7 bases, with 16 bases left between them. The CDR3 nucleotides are TGTGCCAGCAGCATCACAATTGGGCGGAACACCATATATTTT. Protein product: CASSITIGRNTIYF.

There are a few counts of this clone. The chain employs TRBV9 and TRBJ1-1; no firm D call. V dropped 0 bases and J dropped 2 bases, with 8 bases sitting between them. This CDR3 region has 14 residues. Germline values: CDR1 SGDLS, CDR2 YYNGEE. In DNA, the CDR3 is TGTGCCAGCAGCGTAGTAGCGGGAAACACTGAAGCTTTCTTT. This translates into CASSVVAGNTEAFF.

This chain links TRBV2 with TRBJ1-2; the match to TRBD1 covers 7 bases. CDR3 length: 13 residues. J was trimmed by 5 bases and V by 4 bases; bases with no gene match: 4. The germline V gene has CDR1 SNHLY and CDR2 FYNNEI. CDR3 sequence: CASSGQGSYGYTF. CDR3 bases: TGTGCCAGCAGTGGACAGGGCTCGTATGGCTACACCTTC.

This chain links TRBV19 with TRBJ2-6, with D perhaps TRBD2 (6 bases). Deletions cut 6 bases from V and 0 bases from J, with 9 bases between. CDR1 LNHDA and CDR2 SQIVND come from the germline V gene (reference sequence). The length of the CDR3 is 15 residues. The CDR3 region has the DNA TGTGCCAGTAGAGGAGGGAACTCTGGGGCCAACGTCCTGACTTTC. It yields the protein CASRGGNSGANVLTF.

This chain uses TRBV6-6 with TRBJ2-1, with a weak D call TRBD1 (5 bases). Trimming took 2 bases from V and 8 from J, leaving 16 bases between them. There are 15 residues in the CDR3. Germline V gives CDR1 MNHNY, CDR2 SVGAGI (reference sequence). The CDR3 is CASSYVGLGSDEQFF. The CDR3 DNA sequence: TGTGCCAGCAGTTACGTGGGGCTAGGAAGCGATGAGCAGTTCTTC.

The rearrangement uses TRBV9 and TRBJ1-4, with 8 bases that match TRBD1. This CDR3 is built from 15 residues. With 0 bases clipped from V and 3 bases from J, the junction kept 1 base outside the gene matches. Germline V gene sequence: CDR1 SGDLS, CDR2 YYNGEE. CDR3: CASSVGDRSNEKLFF. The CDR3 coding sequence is TGTGCCAGCAGCGTAGGGGACAGGTCTAATGAAAAACTGTTTTTT.

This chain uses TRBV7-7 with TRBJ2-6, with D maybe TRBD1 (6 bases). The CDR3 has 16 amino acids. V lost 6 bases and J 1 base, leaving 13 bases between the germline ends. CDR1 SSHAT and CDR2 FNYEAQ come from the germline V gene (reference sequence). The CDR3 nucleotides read TGTGCCAGCAGACCTAGTACAGGGTCTGGGGCCAACGTCCTGACTTTC. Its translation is CASRPSTGSGANVLTF.

The CDR3 loop reads CASSPRGDSNTGELFF. The CDR3 region has the DNA TGTGCCAGCAGCCCAAGGGGGGACAGTAACACCGGGGAGCTGTTTTTT. The J gene is TRBJ2-2, the V gene TRBV9; the D gene is possibly TRBD1 (7 bases). The germline CDR1 and CDR2 sequences are SGDLS and YYNGEE. The CDR3 has 16 residues. The V gene lost 4 bases and the J gene lost 2 bases, with 15 bases spanning the gap.

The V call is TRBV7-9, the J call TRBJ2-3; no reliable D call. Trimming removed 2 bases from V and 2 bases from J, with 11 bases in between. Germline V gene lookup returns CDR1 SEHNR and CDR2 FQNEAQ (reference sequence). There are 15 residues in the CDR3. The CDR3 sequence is CASSLMRVVTDTQYF. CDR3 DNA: TGTGCCAGCAGCTTAATGCGAGTCGTCACAGATACGCAGTATTTT.